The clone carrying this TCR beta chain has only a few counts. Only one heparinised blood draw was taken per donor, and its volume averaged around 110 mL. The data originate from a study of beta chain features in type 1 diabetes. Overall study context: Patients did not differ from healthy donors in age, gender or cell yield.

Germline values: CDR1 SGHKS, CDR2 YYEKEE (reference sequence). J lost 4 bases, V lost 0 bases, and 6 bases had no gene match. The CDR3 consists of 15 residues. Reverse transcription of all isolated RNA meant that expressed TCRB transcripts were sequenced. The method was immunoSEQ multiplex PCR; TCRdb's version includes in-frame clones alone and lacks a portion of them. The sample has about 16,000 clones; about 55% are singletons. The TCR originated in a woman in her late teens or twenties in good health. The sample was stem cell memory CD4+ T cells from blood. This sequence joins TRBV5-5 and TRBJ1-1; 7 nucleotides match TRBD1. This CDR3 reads CASSLAQGGGTEAFF. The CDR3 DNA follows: TGTGCCAGCAGCTTGGCCCAGGGGGGAGGCACTGAAGCTTTCTTT.